This T cell receptor (beta chain) was retrieved from a study of blood T cell repertoires in COVID-19 (dated by TCRdb to the early 2020s). With respect to the entire study: Collaborator samples came from the United States, Italy and Spain and covered acute and convalescent phases of COVID-19. The material from the prospective study consisted of cDNA or gDNA derived from T cells, B-cell-depleted T cells, or PBMCs. The dataset comprised deeply sampled blood TCRbeta repertoires from subjects exposed to, actively infected with, or recovered from COVID-19. The repertoires were made available in a free public database intended to serve as a resource for research on the immune response to SARS-CoV-2. The samples were drawn from two sources: the first 160 participants of the ongoing ImmuneRACE study, and fewer than 1,500 subjects contributed by 6 global collaborators. Nearly every sample came with metadata listing a de-identified subject ID, COVID-19 status, age in years and sex. Where available, HLA class I and class II types were obtained from metadata supplied by the sample provider rather than from assay-based typing. General findings and caveats noted by the study authors: The amount of clinical and demographic metadata varied by source and participant and was provided uncurated.

A distance of 17 bases separates the germline ends of V and J, which lose 1 base and 4 bases respectively. Including the terminal cysteine and phenylalanine, the CDR3 comprises 16 residues. Only CDR3 DNA remains: 48 bases, in frame from the first base. Reading the germline V gene (reference sequence) gives CDR1 SEHNR and CDR2 FQNEAQ. In the prospective study, participants were about 18 to 100 years old, resided in approximately 22 geographic areas of the United States, and were enrolled through a virtual design. To assign participants to cohorts, the prospective study relied on clinical history that participants themselves reported in a screening survey and a study questionnaire. Exposed participants had been in contact with someone with a PCR-confirmed or clinician-diagnosed COVID-19 case within 2 weeks of study entry. In the prospective study, whole blood, serum and a nasopharyngeal or oropharyngeal swab were collected from each participant by mobile phlebotomists. Participants in the prospective study had the option to provide additional blood draws and questionnaires over a roughly 2-month period. Before DNA extraction, prospective study blood samples were shipped either frozen or at room temperature.

Of note for this clone: This receptor's antigen is unknown. Base qualities are missing; no much larger clone stands one base away.

The immunoSEQ Assay, a bias-controlled multiplex PCR, was used to amplify TCRbeta CDR3 regions from genomic DNA. In the authors' own workflow: Nucleated cell counts per sample were estimated from amplification of reference gene primers within the assay. To quantify the absolute abundance of each unique TCRbeta CDR3 rearrangement, sequence reads were collapsed and filtered. Productive Simpson clonality was computed per sample as the square root of Simpson's diversity index over productive rearrangements. Not all clones reach the TCRdb copy of this immuneACCESS table, which keeps in-frame sequences only. Checked studies attribute under half of the gap to unresolved V genes and leave the rest unexplained. V, J and clone size derive from that table, while D and trimming were established from the DNA sequence. Here the sample has about 370,000 clones; approximately 90% occur a single time. The ten largest clones capture 0.86% of the sample.

Recombination linked TRBV7-9 to TRBJ2-7; perhaps TRBD2 is the D gene, with 6 bases matching. This TCR came from a woman between 40 and 55 years old who had been exposed to COVID-19. Specimen: PBMCs or T cells enriched from blood (not recorded which). The CDR3 region has the sequence CASSLEASRGMYEQYF. The DNA sequence reads TGTGCCAGCAGCTTAGAAGCCAGTCGGGGGATGTACGAGCAGTACTTC. With the rest looked up from the reference TRBV7-9 and TRBJ2-7 genes rather than sequenced, the full variable domain is DTGVSQNPRHKITKRGQNVTFRCDPISEHNRLYWYRQTLGQGPEFLTYFQNEAQLEKSRLLSDRFSAERPKGSFSTLEIQRTEQGDSAMYLCASSLEASRGMYEQYFGPGTRLTVT.